Reported below is one T cell receptor beta chain. This sample is drawn from a study of T cell changes during pregnancy in multiple sclerosis. Between the trimmed V and J ends, which lost 5 bases and 0 bases, there was a span of 10 bases. CDR1 is SSHAT and CDR2 is FNYEAQ in the germline V gene (reference sequence). This CDR3 region has 14 residues. The assay was immunoSEQ multiplex PCR, and TCRdb's table has in-frame clones only and misses some. The repertoire includes about 44,000 clones, about 96% of them detected once, and about 0.9% sits in the top ten. This sequence joins TRBV7-7 and TRBJ2-5; D might be TRBD2 (5 bases). The clonotype originates from a female donor with multiple sclerosis, enrolled in a pregnancy study. Source: peripheral blood, taken in the second trimester of pregnancy. In DNA form, the CDR3 reads TGTGCCAGCAGCGCCCGAGGGTACCAAGAGACCCAGTACTTC. The encoded protein is CASSARGYQETQYF. Complete variable domain (other parts from reference TRBV7-7 and TRBJ2-5): GAGVSQSPRYKVTKRGQDVTLRCDPISSHATLYWYQQALGQGPEFLTYFNYEAQPDKSGLPSDRFSAERPEGSISTLTIQRTEQRDSAMYRCASSARGYQETQYFGPGTRLLVL.